A single sample gave rise to the 5 T cell receptor beta chains below, sequenced in a study of blood T cells in healthy people across ages (dated by TCRdb to the mid-2010s). Library creation used 5' RACE. TCRdb shows the sequencer as Illumina HiSeq 2500. A second PCR of about 6 to 12 cycles was performed with a sample-barcoded 5' primer and a J-beta primer mix. Clones were called with MiXCR by TCRdb after fastp trimmed the public reads at Q25, and only in-frame beta chains were retained. CDR3 protein duplicates are merged, each entry listing the most common genes and DNA. Recorded for this sample are about 1.5 million distinct CDR3 sequences; roughly 45% of them occurred a single time. The top ten hold 7% to 9.5% of the sample. Source material: blood. The source is a woman aged 18 to 35 in good health.

The chain recombines TRBV2 with TRBJ1-5, with D maybe TRBD1 (6 bases). Germline values: CDR1 SNHLY, CDR2 FYNNEI. This CDR3 has 14 residues. V lost 7 bases and J lost 3, with 13 bases in between. The CDR3 sequence: CASKRGDTNQPQHF. CDR3 DNA: TGTGCCAGCAAAAGAGGGGACACCAATCAGCCCCAGCATTTT.

This chain connects TRBV4-1 to TRBJ2-6; unclear D gene. Trimming stripped 4 bases from V and 1 base from J, with 14 bases between. This CDR3 spans 17 amino acids. CDR1 is MGHRA and CDR2 is YSYEKL in the germline V gene. CDR3 in amino acids: CASSPIISLSGANVLTF. The CDR3 DNA is TGCGCCAGCAGCCCCATTATATCACTATCTGGGGCCAACGTCCTGACTTTC.

This clonotype turned up a few times. The V and J genes are TRBV20-1 and TRBJ2-3, with 10 nucleotides matching TRBD1. Germline CDR1 DFQATT, CDR2 SNEGSKA (reference sequence). This CDR3 is 14 amino acids long. The J segment lost 3 bases and the V segment lost 5 bases, leaving 5 bases of the junction unmatched. CDR3 nucleotide sequence: TGCAGTGCTCCCGACAGGGGGCGAACAGATACGCAGTATTTT. Its translation is CSAPDRGRTDTQYF.

This clonotype was seen only a few times. The chain employs TRBV4-2 and TRBJ2-7, with 7 nucleotides matching TRBD2. Germline V gene data show CDR1 as LGHNA and CDR2 as YNFKEQ. CDR3 size: 15 residues. V gave up 0 bases and J gave up 3 bases; unmatched junction bases: 5. The CDR3 DNA follows: TGTGCCAGCAGCCAAGATTCGGAGCGGGGCTACGAGCAGTACTTC. Translating gives CASSQDSERGYEQYF.

A single count supports this clonotype. The chain joins TRBV4-1 to TRBJ1-3; no clear D gene. The ends were cut back, 0 bases at V and 2 bases at J, with 11 bases in the middle. The CDR3 is made up of 16 amino acids. Per the germline V gene, CDR1 is MGHRA and CDR2 is YSYEKL. CDR3 in DNA: TGCGCCAGCAGCCAAGAGTGGGGAAGGACTGGAAACACCATATATTTT. Translating it yields CASSQEWGRTGNTIYF.